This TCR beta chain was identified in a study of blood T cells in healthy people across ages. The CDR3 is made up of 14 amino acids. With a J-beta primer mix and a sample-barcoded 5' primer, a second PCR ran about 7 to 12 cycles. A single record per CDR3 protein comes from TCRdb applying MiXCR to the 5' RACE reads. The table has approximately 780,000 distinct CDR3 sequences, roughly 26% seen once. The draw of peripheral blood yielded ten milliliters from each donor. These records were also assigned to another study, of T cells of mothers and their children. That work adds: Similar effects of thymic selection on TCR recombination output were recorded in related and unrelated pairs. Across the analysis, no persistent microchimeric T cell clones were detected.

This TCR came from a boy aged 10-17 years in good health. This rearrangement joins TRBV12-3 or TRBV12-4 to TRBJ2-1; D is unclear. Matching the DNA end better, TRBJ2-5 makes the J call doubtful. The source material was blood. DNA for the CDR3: TGTGCCAGCAGTTTAGGGCTAGTTGTGGAGACCCAGTACTTC. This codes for CASSLGLVVETQYF.